Listed below are T cell receptor beta chains from one sample, sequenced in a study of vaccination effects on CD4 cells after COVID-19. Their antigens are not known. Data came from immunoSEQ multiplex PCR; TCRdb stores just in-frame clones and leaves some out. Of around 55,000 clones in the sample, around 67% were seen once. The source was CD4+ T cells from PBMCs cultured with SARS-CoV-2 spike peptides, collected before COVID-19 vaccination. All receptors derive from a human donor who received a COVID-19 vaccine. CDR3s include the opening cysteine and the closing phenylalanine or tryptophan. The order of the fields is J gene, V gene, D gene, clone size, CDR3 protein, CDR3 DNA. D genes are given only for firm matches. Size is stated for part of the rows, as once, few or many counts, or as a class when the clone is expanded.

j_gene: TRBJ2-2; v_gene: TRBV5-3; d_gene: NA; abundance: NA; CDR3aa: CARSFRVGELFF; CDR3nt: TGTGCCAGAAGCTTCAGGGTTGGGGAGCTGTTTTTT
j_gene: TRBJ2-5; v_gene: TRBV5-1; d_gene: TRBD1; abundance: NA; CDR3aa: CASSPRTGESQETQYF; CDR3nt: TGCGCCAGCAGCCCGCGGACAGGGGAGAGCCAAGAGACCCAGTACTTC
j_gene: TRBJ2-1; v_gene: TRBV5-5; d_gene: NA; abundance: NA; CDR3aa: CASSPGLFYEQFF; CDR3nt: TGTGCCAGCAGCCCTGGATTATTCTATGAGCAGTTCTTC
j_gene: TRBJ2-7; v_gene: TRBV9; d_gene: TRBD2; abundance: few; CDR3aa: CASSDSLAATTYEQYF; CDR3nt: TGTGCCAGCAGCGACTCTCTAGCGGCTACGACCTACGAGCAGTACTTC
j_gene: TRBJ1-5; v_gene: TRBV7-2; d_gene: NA; abundance: once; CDR3aa: CASSLGWNQPQHF; CDR3nt: TGTGCCAGCAGCTTGGGGTGGAATCAGCCCCAGCATTTT
j_gene: TRBJ2-3; v_gene: TRBV30; d_gene: TRBD2; abundance: NA; CDR3aa: CAWSAGGGTDTQYF; CDR3nt: TGTGCCTGGAGTGCGGGGGGGGGCACAGATACGCAGTATTTT
j_gene: TRBJ2-5; v_gene: TRBV18; d_gene: TRBD2; abundance: NA; CDR3aa: CASSNAGGILPETQYF; CDR3nt: TGTGCCAGCTCAAATGCGGGGGGGATTCTTCCAGAGACCCAGTACTTC
j_gene: TRBJ1-2; v_gene: TRBV18; d_gene: NA; abundance: NA; CDR3aa: CASSPSTGYGYTF; CDR3nt: TGTGCCAGCTCCCCGTCCACGGGCTATGGCTACACCTTC
j_gene: TRBJ1-2; v_gene: TRBV19; d_gene: NA; abundance: NA; CDR3aa: CASSITGYGYTF; CDR3nt: TGTGCCAGTAGTATAACGGGTTATGGCTACACCTTC
j_gene: TRBJ2-3; v_gene: TRBV15; d_gene: TRBD1; abundance: few; CDR3aa: CATSRALGTGSSTDTQYF; CDR3nt: TGTGCCACCAGCAGAGCGCTCGGGACAGGCTCTAGCACAGATACGCAGTATTTT
j_gene: TRBJ1-1; v_gene: TRBV2; d_gene: NA; abundance: few; CDR3aa: CASIGEVNTEAFF; CDR3nt: TGTGCCAGCATAGGAGAGGTGAACACTGAAGCTTTCTTT
j_gene: TRBJ1-6; v_gene: TRBV19; d_gene: NA; abundance: few; CDR3aa: CASSFLSAPLHF; CDR3nt: TGTGCCAGTAGTTTTCTCTCGGCACCCCTCCACTTT
j_gene: TRBJ1-1; v_gene: TRBV5-1; d_gene: NA; abundance: NA; CDR3aa: CASSPGGQGKAFF; CDR3nt: TGCGCCAGCAGCCCCGGGGGGCAGGGTAAAGCTTTCTTT
j_gene: TRBJ1-2; v_gene: TRBV9; d_gene: NA; abundance: once; CDR3aa: CASSPGEGGVYGYTF; CDR3nt: TGTGCCAGCAGCCCCGGGGAGGGGGGGGTCTATGGCTACACCTTC
j_gene: TRBJ2-7; v_gene: TRBV28; d_gene: NA; abundance: NA; CDR3aa: CASSLTVQWYEQYF; CDR3nt: TGTGCCAGCAGTCTCACCGTCCAATGGTACGAGCAGTACTTC
j_gene: TRBJ1-1; v_gene: TRBV5-4; d_gene: NA; abundance: NA; CDR3aa: CASSLGQPNTEAFF; CDR3nt: TGTGCCAGCAGCTTGGGACAACCGAACACTGAAGCTTTCTTT
j_gene: TRBJ1-2; v_gene: TRBV6-4; d_gene: NA; abundance: NA; CDR3aa: CASSDSKVSGRRGYGYTF; CDR3nt: TGTGCCAGCAGTGACTCGAAGGTTTCTGGGAGACGGGGCTATGGCTACACCTTC
j_gene: TRBJ2-7; v_gene: TRBV18; d_gene: TRBD2; abundance: few; CDR3aa: CASSPGLAGAGEQYF; CDR3nt: TGTGCCAGCTCACCCGGGCTAGCGGGAGCGGGCGAGCAGTACTTC
j_gene: TRBJ2-6; v_gene: TRBV7-6; d_gene: TRBD1; abundance: NA; CDR3aa: CASSPTGTGGISGANVLTF; CDR3nt: TGTGCCAGCAGCCCGACCGGGACAGGGGGGATTTCGGGGGCCAACGTCCTGACTTTC
j_gene: TRBJ2-3; v_gene: TRBV3-1/TRBV3-2; d_gene: TRBD2; abundance: NA; CDR3aa: CASSQGLAGGLDTQYF; CDR3nt: TGTGCCAGCAGCCAAGGACTAGCGGGGGGGCTAGATACGCAGTATTTT
j_gene: TRBJ1-3; v_gene: TRBV3-1/TRBV3-2; d_gene: NA; abundance: NA; CDR3aa: CASSSGTRNTIYF; CDR3nt: TGTGCCAGCAGCTCCGGGACCAGAAACACCATATATTTT
j_gene: TRBJ2-5; v_gene: TRBV3-1/TRBV3-2; d_gene: NA; abundance: NA; CDR3aa: CASSQGGRETQYF; CDR3nt: TGTGCCAGCAGCCAAGGGGGGCGGGAGACCCAGTACTTC
j_gene: TRBJ2-4; v_gene: TRBV12-3/TRBV12-4; d_gene: TRBD1; abundance: few; CDR3aa: CASSRQGGNIQYF; CDR3nt: TGTGCCAGCAGTCGACAGGGTGGAAACATTCAGTACTTC
j_gene: TRBJ1-3; v_gene: TRBV30; d_gene: NA; abundance: NA; CDR3aa: CAWRTLASGNTIYF; CDR3nt: TGTGCCTGGAGGACCCTGGCCTCTGGAAACACCATATATTTT
j_gene: TRBJ2-1; v_gene: TRBV29-1; d_gene: NA; abundance: NA; CDR3aa: CSVARGSYNEQFF; CDR3nt: TGCAGCGTTGCCAGGGGCTCCTACAATGAGCAGTTCTTC
j_gene: TRBJ1-3; v_gene: TRBV29-1; d_gene: TRBD1; abundance: NA; CDR3aa: CSVEGDRGGNTIYF; CDR3nt: TGCAGCGTTGAAGGCGACAGGGGTGGGAACACCATATATTTT
j_gene: TRBJ1-2; v_gene: TRBV10-3; d_gene: NA; abundance: NA; CDR3aa: CAIQGSLNYGYTF; CDR3nt: TGTGCCATACAGGGTAGTTTGAACTATGGCTACACCTTC
j_gene: TRBJ1-1; v_gene: TRBV6-2/TRBV6-3; d_gene: NA; abundance: NA; CDR3aa: CASSYPGRNTEAFF; CDR3nt: TGTGCCAGCAGTTACCCCGGCAGGAACACTGAAGCTTTCTTT
j_gene: TRBJ1-2; v_gene: TRBV4-2; d_gene: TRBD1; abundance: few; CDR3aa: CASSRTAGTAVGGYTF; CDR3nt: TGTGCCAGCAGCCGGACTGCCGGGACAGCCGTGGGGGGCTACACCTTC
j_gene: TRBJ1-6; v_gene: TRBV5-6; d_gene: TRBD1; abundance: NA; CDR3aa: CASSLRQGTPSYNSPLHF; CDR3nt: TGTGCCAGCAGCTTGAGACAGGGAACACCCTCCTATAATTCACCCCTCCACTTT
j_gene: TRBJ2-2; v_gene: TRBV5-1; d_gene: NA; abundance: NA; CDR3aa: CASSLAAANTGELFF; CDR3nt: TGCGCCAGCAGCTTGGCAGCCGCGAACACCGGGGAGCTGTTTTTT
j_gene: TRBJ2-7; v_gene: TRBV29-1; d_gene: NA; abundance: NA; CDR3aa: CSVHPGGAYEQYF; CDR3nt: TGCAGCGTTCACCCAGGGGGGGCCTACGAGCAGTACTTC
j_gene: TRBJ2-1; v_gene: TRBV5-1; d_gene: NA; abundance: once; CDR3aa: CASRGRPGDEQFF; CDR3nt: TGCGCCAGCAGAGGACGACCGGGCGATGAGCAGTTCTTC
j_gene: TRBJ1-4; v_gene: TRBV2; d_gene: NA; abundance: NA; CDR3aa: CASSLMGSSNEKLFF; CDR3nt: TGTGCCAGCAGCCTTATGGGGTCCTCTAATGAAAAACTGTTTTTT
j_gene: TRBJ2-7; v_gene: TRBV13; d_gene: NA; abundance: NA; CDR3aa: CASSPISSYEQYF; CDR3nt: TGTGCCAGCAGCCCGATCTCCTCCTACGAGCAGTACTTC
j_gene: TRBJ2-3; v_gene: TRBV5-1; d_gene: TRBD2; abundance: NA; CDR3aa: CASSLGLAGGPDTQYF; CDR3nt: TGCGCCAGCAGCCTCGGACTAGCGGGGGGGCCGGATACGCAGTATTTT
j_gene: TRBJ1-2; v_gene: TRBV5-6; d_gene: NA; abundance: few; CDR3aa: CASSSQYNYGYTF; CDR3nt: TGTGCCAGCAGCTCCCAATATAACTATGGCTACACCTTC
j_gene: TRBJ1-3; v_gene: TRBV4-1; d_gene: NA; abundance: NA; CDR3aa: CASSQEGVLSGNTIYF; CDR3nt: TGCGCCAGCAGCCAAGAGGGTGTCCTCTCTGGAAACACCATATATTTT
j_gene: TRBJ2-7; v_gene: TRBV3-1/TRBV3-2; d_gene: TRBD2; abundance: NA; CDR3aa: CASSQGTSGSYAYEQYF; CDR3nt: TGTGCCAGCAGCCAAGGGACTAGCGGGAGTTACGCCTACGAGCAGTACTTC
j_gene: TRBJ1-1; v_gene: TRBV24-1; d_gene: TRBD1; abundance: NA; CDR3aa: CATSDLGGQGTFMNTEAFF; CDR3nt: TGTGCCACCAGTGATTTGGGGGGACAGGGGACCTTCATGAACACTGAAGCTTTCTTT
j_gene: TRBJ2-1; v_gene: TRBV6-1; d_gene: NA; abundance: NA; CDR3aa: CASSERQGNEQFF; CDR3nt: TGTGCCAGCAGTGAACGGCAGGGGAATGAGCAGTTCTTC
j_gene: TRBJ1-1; v_gene: TRBV18; d_gene: NA; abundance: few; CDR3aa: CASSPVAYPSNTEAFF; CDR3nt: TGTGCCAGCTCACCGGTGGCATACCCATCGAACACTGAAGCTTTCTTT